The 29 T cell receptor beta chains presented below share a single source sample, sequenced in a study of blood T cell repertoires in COVID-19 (dated by TCRdb to the early 2020s). Library method: the immunoSEQ multiplex PCR assay. Here the immuneACCESS table is served through TCRdb, limited to in-frame sequences with V and J called. Missing clones are a known gap in these copies; in checked studies unresolved V genes cover under half, and the rest lacks a known reason. Recorded for this sample are a few hundred thousand clones; about 87% of them occurred a single time. The ten largest account for less than 5.5% of the sample. The sequenced sample consisted of PBMCs or T cells enriched from blood (not recorded which). These receptor sequences come from a man aged 25 to 40 who had recovered from COVID-19.

The chain combines TRBV30 with TRBJ1-1; TRBD1 is a possible D gene (6 bases). Between the trimmed V and J ends, which lost 0 bases and 5 bases, there was a span of 13 bases. The CDR3 extends over 14 amino acids. Germline CDR1 and CDR2: GTSNPN and SVGIG (reference sequence). The CDR3 nucleotides are TGTGCCTGGAGTGTCTTAGCAGGGGAGACTGAAGCTTTCTTT. This gives the protein CAWSVLAGETEAFF.

The chain couples TRBV4-1 to TRBJ2-7; 8 nucleotides match TRBD1. This CDR3 has 13 amino acids. Germline CDR1 MGHRA, CDR2 YSYEKL. V shed 4 bases, J shed 6 bases, and the junction held 5 bases outside the gene matches. As DNA, the CDR3 is TGCGCCAGCAGCCGCGGACAGGGTCGCGAGCAGTACTTC. As protein: CASSRGQGREQYF.

This clone appeared a few times. The chain carries TRBV3-1 (or the pseudogene TRBV3-2) and TRBJ2-2; possible D gene TRBD2, 7 bases. CDR1 is LGHDT, CDR2 YNNKEL, per germline (reference sequence). The CDR3 consists of 15 residues. V was pared by 6 bases and J by 1 base, with 12 bases between. CDR3 in amino acids: CASRPGGRNTGELFF. CDR3 DNA sequence: TGTGCCAGCAGGCCCGGGGGGCGGAACACCGGGGAGCTGTTTTTT.

The chain recombines TRBV16 with TRBJ1-5; D is perhaps TRBD1 (6 bases). CDR1 is KGHSY, CDR2 FQNENV, per germline. The CDR3 runs 16 residues. V was cut by 2 bases and J by 1 base, with 12 bases left in between. The CDR3 region has the DNA TGTGCCAGCAGCCAAAGACAGGATTTGAGCAATCAGCCCCAGCATTTT. Encoded protein: CASSQRQDLSNQPQHF.

J is TRBJ1-2 and V is TRBV30; 9 nucleotides align to TRBD1. Losses at the gene ends were 3 bases for V and 4 bases for J; bases not matched to a gene: 0. From germline, CDR1 is GTSNPN and CDR2 SVGIG (reference sequence). CDR3 length: 12 residues. The CDR3 DNA sequence: TGTGCCTGGAGGACAGGGGGCTATGGCTACACCTTC. It encodes CAWRTGGYGYTF. Drawing the rest from reference TRBV30 and TRBJ1-2, the complete variable domain is SQTIHQWPATLVQPVGSPLSLECTVEGTSNPNLYWYRQAAGRGLQLLFYSVGIGQISSEVPQNLSASRPQDRQFILSSKKLLLSDSGFYLCAWRTGGYGYTFGSGTRLTVV.

The genes are TRBV12-3 or TRBV12-4 and TRBJ1-6; the D is unclear. The V and J ends lost 6 bases and 7 bases respectively, with 7 bases between them. CDR3 length: 12 amino acids. CDR3 in DNA: TGTGCCAGCAGCGGTCGGAATTCACCCCTCCACTTT. Translation gives CASSGRNSPLHF.

This chain uses TRBV9 with TRBJ2-3; D gene ambiguous. Trimming cost V 0 bases and J 1 base, with 12 bases left between them. Germline CDR1 reads SGDLS; CDR2 reads YYNGEE. This CDR3 has 16 residues. CDR3 in DNA: TGTGCCAGCAGCGTAGGGTTAACATGGCGCACAGATACGCAGTATTTT. Translation: CASSVGLTWRTDTQYF.

The chain uses TRBV9 and TRBJ2-5, with D possibly TRBD2 on 6 matching bases. This CDR3 region has 17 residues. Germline assignment: CDR1 SGDLS and CDR2 YYNGEE. Deletions cut 0 bases from V and 1 base from J, with 16 bases between. Here the CDR3 DNA reads TGTGCCAGCAGCGTAGCTACGGAGGGAGGAGGCCAAGAGACCCAGTACTTC. Translation gives CASSVATEGGGQETQYF.

The chain recombines TRBV15 with TRBJ1-2; no reliable D call. Trimming removed 0 bases from V and 5 bases from J, with 16 bases in between. CDR1 LNHNV and CDR2 YYDKDF come from the germline V gene (reference sequence). The CDR3 is 16 amino acids. DNA of the CDR3: TGTGCCACCAGCAGAGATATGGCAGATTCTTTGTATGGCTACACCTTC. Its protein product is CATSRDMADSLYGYTF.

The chain combines TRBV7-7 with TRBJ2-2; TRBD2 matches 11 bases. This CDR3 comprises 16 residues. With V trimmed by 4 bases and J by 6 bases, 7 bases remained unmatched. CDR1 and CDR2 from the germline V gene are SSHAT and FNYEAQ (reference sequence). CDR3 amino acids: CASSSRSGGAAGELFF. The CDR3 DNA reads as TGTGCCAGCAGCTCCCGTAGCGGGGGGGCCGCCGGGGAGCTGTTTTTT.

This clone is a singleton in its sample. V usage is TRBV30 and J usage is TRBJ2-3; 7 nucleotides align to TRBD1. J gave up 2 bases and V 4 bases, and 6 bases lay outside the gene matches. The CDR3 runs to 14 residues. In germline, CDR1 is GTSNPN, CDR2 SVGIG (reference sequence). The CDR3 spells CAWNGGQITDTQYF. The CDR3 DNA reads TGTGCCTGGAATGGGGGACAGATCACAGATACGCAGTATTTT.

This clone has a handful of counts. CDR3 sequence reads: CASSESGQGYNEQFF. The CDR3 DNA is TGTGCCAGCAGCGAGTCCGGACAGGGGTACAATGAGCAGTTCTTC. V is TRBV6-4 and J is TRBJ2-1, with 9 bases fitting TRBD1. The length of the CDR3 is 15 residues. The trim removed 6 bases at V and 4 bases at J, leaving 7 bases unmatched. Germline V gene lookup returns CDR1 MRHNA and CDR2 SNTAGT.

The V gene is TRBV15, the J gene TRBJ1-1; the D is unclear. The V end was cut by 0 bases, the J end by 1 base, with 3 bases between. CDR1 and CDR2 (germline): LNHNV, YYDKDF (reference sequence). This CDR3 spans 13 amino acids. The CDR3 reads CATSRDRNTEAFF. The CDR3 DNA reads as TGTGCCACCAGCAGAGACAGGAACACTGAAGCTTTCTTT. Combining the CDR3 with reference TRBV15 and TRBJ1-1 gives the whole variable domain DAMVIQNPRYQVTQFGKPVTLSCSQTLNHNVMYWYQQKSSQAPKLLFHYYDKDFNNEADTPDNFQSRRPNTSFCFLDIRSPGLGDTAMYLCATSRDRNTEAFFGQGTRLTVV.

This clone was recorded a few times. The CDR3, as DNA: TGTGCCAGCAAGAGCACGAACACTGAAGCTTTCTTT. It specifies CASKSTNTEAFF. This rearrangement joins TRBV27 to TRBJ1-1; D unclear. This CDR3 has 12 amino acids. Trimming removed 7 bases from V and 1 base from J, with 7 bases in between. Per germline, CDR1 MNHEY and CDR2 SMNVEV (reference sequence).

The chain joins TRBV6-1 to TRBJ1-1; 9 positions match TRBD1. J lost 0 bases, V lost 4 bases, and 6 bases had no gene match. Germline lookup yields CDR1 MNHNS and CDR2 SASEGT. This CDR3 is 16 amino acids long. The CDR3 coding sequence is TGTGCCAGCAGTGGGGGGACAGGGATGATGAACACTGAAGCTTTCTTT. Protein product: CASSGGTGMMNTEAFF.

The chain combines TRBV28 with TRBJ1-1, with D unresolved. This CDR3 spans 15 amino acids. CDR1 is MDHEN and CDR2 is SYDVKM in the germline V gene. Trimming stripped 7 bases from V and 1 base from J, with 16 bases between. CDR3 nucleotides: TGTGCCAGCATCACGACGCAAGACTCGAACACTGAAGCTTTCTTT. This sequence encodes CASITTQDSNTEAFF.

This chain uses TRBV30 with TRBJ2-7; TRBD1 agrees at 10 bases. Germline assignment: CDR1 GTSNPN and CDR2 SVGIG (reference sequence). V trimming: 2 bases; J trimming: 5 bases; junction bases outside the gene matches: 9. This CDR3 comprises 15 residues. The CDR3 region is CAWSLAGTGVNEQYF. The CDR3 nucleotides read TGTGCCTGGAGTTTAGCCGGGACAGGGGTCAACGAGCAGTACTTC.

This sequence joins TRBV5-1 and TRBJ2-5; a weak D match, TRBD1 (5 bases). This CDR3 has 14 amino acids. Germline V gene data show CDR1 as SGHRS and CDR2 as YFSETQ. The V end lost 3 bases, the J end lost 5 bases, and 14 bases lay between the germline ends. The CDR3 DNA reads as TGCGCCAGCAGCTGGGAAGGGGTACTCGAGACCCAGTACTTC. As protein: CASSWEGVLETQYF.

This clone came up a few times. The chain carries TRBV4-1 and TRBJ1-1, with a tentative D call TRBD1 (6 bases). Germline-derived CDR1 and CDR2 are MGHRA and YSYEKL. The CDR3 has 15 amino acids. V lost 4 bases to trimming and J lost 5 bases, with 17 bases between them. CDR3 amino acids: CASSRATGKGTEAFF. CDR3 sequence (DNA): TGCGCCAGCAGCCGAGCGACAGGTAAAGGGACTGAAGCTTTCTTT.

J is TRBJ2-3 and V is TRBV28, with a possible D match to TRBD1 (6 bases). CDR3 size: 15 residues. Germline loops: CDR1 MDHEN, CDR2 SYDVKM. Trimming stripped 5 bases from V and 1 base from J, with 13 bases between. This chain's CDR3 is CASSTTTGGTDTQYF. The DNA for the CDR3 is TGTGCCAGCAGTACCACGACAGGCGGCACAGATACGCAGTATTTT.

This clone appeared a single time. The chain links TRBV10-2 to TRBJ1-2; D uncertain. The CDR3 has 12 amino acids. The V gene lost 3 bases and the J gene lost 7 bases, with 9 bases spanning the gap. CDR1 and CDR2 (germline): WSHSY, SAAADI. CDR3 in amino acids: CASSDGRVGYTF. CDR3 bases: TGCGCCAGCAGTGATGGTCGGGTTGGCTACACCTTC.

This clone was counted a single time. The CDR3 reads CASSVGDRRTYEQYF. In nucleotides, the CDR3 is TGTGCCAGCTCTGTCGGGGACAGGCGAACCTACGAGCAGTACTTC. V gene TRBV14 combines with J gene TRBJ2-7; 8 nucleotides align to TRBD1. The CDR3 extends over 15 amino acids. Germline values: CDR1 SGHDN, CDR2 FVKESK. The junction had 11 bases not matched to a gene; V was cut back by 8 bases and J by 2 bases.

This clone is a singleton in its sample. The rearrangement joins TRBV3-1 (or the pseudogene TRBV3-2) to TRBJ1-1, with 9 positions matching TRBD1. The germline CDR1 and CDR2 sequences are LGHDT and YNNKEL (reference sequence). The V and J ends lost 0 bases and 4 bases, in that order; junction bases with no gene match: 12. CDR3 length: 18 residues. Written as DNA, the CDR3 is TGTGCCAGCAGCCAAGAGCCCCCGACAGGGGGTTTCGGCACTGAAGCTTTCTTT. Residues: CASSQEPPTGGFGTEAFF.

This chain links TRBV5-8 with TRBJ2-3, with 9 bases aligning to TRBD1. V lost 2 bases and J lost 1; bases outside the gene matches: 2. Germline V gene lookup returns CDR1 SGHTS and CDR2 YDEGEE. The CDR3 loop spans 15 amino acids. The CDR3 region has the DNA TGTGCCAGCAGCTTCCGGGACAGGGGCACAGATACGCAGTATTTT. Encoded protein: CASSFRDRGTDTQYF.

This chain joins TRBV7-8 and TRBJ2-3; 7 nucleotides agree with TRBD2. The CDR3 sequence is 15 residues long. V shed 5 bases and J 0 bases; nucleotides not matched to a gene: 5. Germline V gives CDR1 SGHVS, CDR2 FQNEAQ. CDR3 bases: TGTGCCAGCAGCCACATGCGGGGGAGCACAGATACGCAGTATTTT. As protein: CASSHMRGSTDTQYF.

The J gene is TRBJ2-7, the V gene TRBV2; D is unresolved. The length of the CDR3 is 13 residues. Trimming removed 10 bases from V and 4 bases from J, with 17 bases in between. The V gene's germline CDR1 is SNHLY and CDR2 FYNNEI. Written as DNA, the CDR3 is TGTGCCACCCTACAGAGCTACGGATACGAGCAGTACTTC. Translated, it gives CATLQSYGYEQYF.

The chain is built from TRBV28 and TRBJ2-7, with 7 bases identical to TRBD1. The CDR3 totals 17 residues. CDR1 MDHEN and CDR2 SYDVKM come from the germline V gene. V lost 6 bases to trimming and J lost 7 bases; unmatched junction nucleotides: 21. Here the CDR3 reads CASRNPGTTGLTREQYF. Here the CDR3 DNA reads TGTGCCAGCAGGAACCCCGGGACGACAGGGCTCACTAGAGAGCAGTACTTC. The entire variable domain, with the rest obtained from reference TRBV28 and TRBJ2-7, is as follows: DVKVTQSSRYLVKRTGEKVFLECVQDMDHENMFWYRQDPGLGLRLIYFSYDVKMKEKGDIPEGYSVSREKKERFSLILESASTNQTSMYLCASRNPGTTGLTREQYFGPGTRLTVT.

The V gene is TRBV19, the J gene TRBJ1-2, with D unclear. V gave up 1 base and J gave up 5 bases, with 14 bases separating them. The CDR3 is 15 residues long. Looked up from germline, CDR1 is LNHDA and CDR2 is SQIVND (reference sequence). The CDR3 region is CASSIVSVVPYGYTF. The CDR3 DNA reads TGTGCCAGTAGTATAGTATCGGTGGTTCCTTATGGCTACACCTTC.

The chain employs TRBV10-2 and TRBJ1-2; D might be TRBD1 (5 bases). CDR1 and CDR2 (germline): WSHSY, SAAADI. CDR3 length: 13 residues. Trimming cost V 4 bases and J 6 bases, with 12 bases left between them. CDR3 DNA: TGCGCCAGCAGTGTTCGGGGGAAGGATGGCTACACCTTC. Translation: CASSVRGKDGYTF.